The sample holds a few counts of the clone carrying this T cell receptor (beta chain). Its matching antigen is unknown. Trimming took 3 bases from V and 1 from J; bases not matched to a gene: 9. This CDR3 contains 16 residues. Looked up from germline, CDR1 is SQVTM and CDR2 is ANQGSEA. The data originate from a study of T cells in Graves' hyperthyroidism and ophthalmopathy. Findings of the study overall: Patients with ophthalmopathy were separated from those with stable hyperthyroidism by a 13 V-J model.

Calling Graves' hyperthyroidism stable meant ophthalmopathy did not progress within 18 months. Subjects aged 18 to 65 presented with newly diagnosed hyperthyroidism of less than 2 months' duration. Uncontrolled infection, other autoimmune disease, pregnancy or lactation excluded patients. Amplified TCR beta CDR3 regions derived from RNA transcripts. In the first-round RT-PCR of the TCR CDR3, the HTBI primer set was used. TCRdb recomputed calls from the multiplex PCR reads with MiXCR, one row per CDR3 protein. The sample has about 480,000 distinct CDR3 sequences; 14% are singletons. This rearrangement joins TRBV29-1 to TRBJ2-3; 8 nucleotides match TRBD1. Sample: blood. The sequence came from a woman under 30 with Graves' hyperthyroidism. CDR3 region: CSVEGLQGVGTDTQYF. The CDR3 DNA sequence: TGCAGCGTTGAGGGGCTACAGGGGGTTGGCACAGATACGCAGTATTTT.